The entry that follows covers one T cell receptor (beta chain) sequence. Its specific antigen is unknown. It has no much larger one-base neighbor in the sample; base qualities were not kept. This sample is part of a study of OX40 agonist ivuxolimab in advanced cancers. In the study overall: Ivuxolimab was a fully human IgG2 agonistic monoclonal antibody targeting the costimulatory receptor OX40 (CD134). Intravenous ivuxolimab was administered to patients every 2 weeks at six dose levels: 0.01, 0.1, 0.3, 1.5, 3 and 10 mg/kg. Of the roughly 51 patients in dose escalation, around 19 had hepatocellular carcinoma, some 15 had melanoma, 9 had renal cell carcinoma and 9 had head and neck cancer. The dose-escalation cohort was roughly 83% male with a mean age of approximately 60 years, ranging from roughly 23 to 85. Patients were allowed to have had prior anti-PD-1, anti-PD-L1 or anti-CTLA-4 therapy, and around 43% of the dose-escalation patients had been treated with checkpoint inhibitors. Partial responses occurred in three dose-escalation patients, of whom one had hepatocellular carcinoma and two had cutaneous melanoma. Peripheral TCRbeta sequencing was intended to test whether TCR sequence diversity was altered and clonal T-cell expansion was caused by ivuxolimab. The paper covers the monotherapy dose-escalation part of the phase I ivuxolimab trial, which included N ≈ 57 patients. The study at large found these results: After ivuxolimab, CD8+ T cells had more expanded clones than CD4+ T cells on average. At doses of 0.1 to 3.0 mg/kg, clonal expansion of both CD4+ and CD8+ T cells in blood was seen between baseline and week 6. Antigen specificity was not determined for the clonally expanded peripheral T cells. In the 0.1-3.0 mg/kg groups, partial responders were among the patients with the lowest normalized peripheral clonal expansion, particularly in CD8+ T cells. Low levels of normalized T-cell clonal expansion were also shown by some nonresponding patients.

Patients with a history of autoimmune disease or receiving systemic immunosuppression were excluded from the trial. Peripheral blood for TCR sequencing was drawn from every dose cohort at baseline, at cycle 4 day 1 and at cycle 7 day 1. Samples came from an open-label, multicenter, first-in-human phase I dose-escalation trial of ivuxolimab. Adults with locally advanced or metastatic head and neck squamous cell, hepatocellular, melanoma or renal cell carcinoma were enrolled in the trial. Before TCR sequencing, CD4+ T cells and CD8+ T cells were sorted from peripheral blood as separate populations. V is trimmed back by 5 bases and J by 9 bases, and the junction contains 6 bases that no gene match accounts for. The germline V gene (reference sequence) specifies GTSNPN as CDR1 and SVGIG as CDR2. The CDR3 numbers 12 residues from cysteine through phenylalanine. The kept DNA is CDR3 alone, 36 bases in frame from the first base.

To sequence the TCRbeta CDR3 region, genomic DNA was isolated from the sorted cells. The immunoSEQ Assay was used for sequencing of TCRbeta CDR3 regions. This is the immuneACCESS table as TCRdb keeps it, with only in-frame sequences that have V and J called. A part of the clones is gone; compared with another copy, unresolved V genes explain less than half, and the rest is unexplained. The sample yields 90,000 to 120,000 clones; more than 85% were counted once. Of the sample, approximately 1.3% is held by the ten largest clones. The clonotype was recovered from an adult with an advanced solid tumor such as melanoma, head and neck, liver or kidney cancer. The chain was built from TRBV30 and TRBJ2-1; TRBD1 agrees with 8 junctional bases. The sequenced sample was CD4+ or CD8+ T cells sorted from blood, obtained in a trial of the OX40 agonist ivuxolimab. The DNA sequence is TGTGCCTGGTCCACACAGGGGGGTGAGCAGTTCTTC. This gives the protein CAWSTQGGEQFF.